This T cell receptor (beta chain) was recorded in a study of T cell changes during pregnancy in multiple sclerosis (dated by TCRdb to about 2019). About the investigation overall: The study looked at changes in the T cell repertoire across pregnancy in women with multiple sclerosis.

With respect to this clone: This clone's antigen is unknown. The sample holds no much larger clone one base away, and base qualities are not on file.

Receptor libraries were prepared by the immunoSEQ multiplex PCR assay. TCRdb mirrors the immuneACCESS table, restricted to in-frame sequences. Some clones are absent from its copies; in checked studies, under half trace to an unresolved V gene, and the reason for the others is unknown. The sample has roughly 100,000 clones on record, around 94% of them singletons. The top ten clones comprise around 0.84% of the sample. Inclusive of the bounding cysteine and phenylalanine, the CDR3 is 12 residues long. Just CDR3 DNA is preserved here, 36 bases in frame from base 1. The germline V gene yields SQVTM for CDR1 and ANQGSEA for CDR2. Trimming removed 8 bases from V and 13 bases from J, leaving 20 bases between the germline ends.

The origin of this receptor is a female donor with multiple sclerosis, enrolled in a pregnancy study. The rearrangement joined TRBV29-1 to TRBJ1-4; the D gene lacks a confident call. Sequenced here: peripheral blood, sampled after pregnancy. The encoded CDR3 is CSSRGPNNLLFF. The DNA sequence reads TGCAGCTCCCGAGGGCCCAATAATTTACTGTTTTTT.